Listed below are T cell receptor beta chains from one sample, sequenced in a study of blood T cell repertoires in COVID-19. The repertoire was sequenced with immunoSEQ multiplex PCR; TCRdb's copy has only in-frame clones and lacks some. The repertoire holds around 140,000 clones, with 80% to 90% as singletons. The specimen was peripheral blood. Receptors originate from a man between 50 and 59 years old with active COVID-19. Each CDR3 is given with its conserved first and last residue. The order of the fields is CDR3 protein, CDR3 DNA, V gene, D gene, J gene, clone size. A D gene is named only where the DNA matches it firmly. Size is omitted from some rows. Given values are once, few, many or a class for expanded clones.

CDR3aa: CASSVASLVTFVGGELFF; CDR3nt: TGTGCCAGCAGCGTAGCTTCACTAGTTACGTTCGTCGGCGGGGAGCTGTTTTTT; v_gene: TRBV9; d_gene: NA; j_gene: TRBJ2-2; abundance: NA
CDR3aa: CASSEVGLAQFF; CDR3nt: TGTGCCAGCAGTGAAGTTGGATTAGCCCAGTTCTTC; v_gene: TRBV6-1; d_gene: NA; j_gene: TRBJ2-1; abundance: NA
CDR3aa: CASSLALRTQGRGTEAFF; CDR3nt: TGCGCCAGCAGCTTGGCCCTAAGGACTCAGGGGAGGGGAACTGAAGCTTTCTTT; v_gene: TRBV5-1; d_gene: NA; j_gene: TRBJ1-1; abundance: NA
CDR3aa: CASSLGTGYSGANVLTF; CDR3nt: TGTGCCAGCAGCTTAGGAACGGGTTACTCTGGGGCCAACGTCCTGACTTTC; v_gene: TRBV7-2; d_gene: NA; j_gene: TRBJ2-6; abundance: NA
CDR3aa: CASSDRDRGDEQYF; CDR3nt: TGCGCCAGCAGTGACCGGGACAGGGGCGACGAGCAGTACTTC; v_gene: TRBV10-2; d_gene: TRBD1; j_gene: TRBJ2-7; abundance: NA
CDR3aa: CASSSQETQYF; CDR3nt: TGTGCCAGCAGCTCGCAAGAGACCCAGTACTTC; v_gene: TRBV11-3; d_gene: NA; j_gene: TRBJ2-5; abundance: NA
CDR3aa: CASSPGLHDYGYTF; CDR3nt: TGTGCCAGCAGTCCGGGACTGCACGATTATGGCTACACCTTC; v_gene: TRBV6-4; d_gene: NA; j_gene: TRBJ1-2; abundance: NA
CDR3aa: CASSPGTGFTDTQYF; CDR3nt: TGTGCCAGCAGTCCCGGGACAGGGTTCACAGATACGCAGTATTTT; v_gene: TRBV2; d_gene: TRBD1; j_gene: TRBJ2-3; abundance: NA
CDR3aa: CASRPVPGLVWAHYEQYF; CDR3nt: TGTGCCAGCAGACCTGTCCCGGGACTAGTTTGGGCTCACTACGAGCAGTACTTC; v_gene: TRBV6-2/TRBV6-3; d_gene: TRBD2; j_gene: TRBJ2-7; abundance: NA
CDR3aa: CASSLGLANYEQYF; CDR3nt: TGTGCCAGCAGCCTAGGACTAGCGAACTACGAGCAGTACTTC; v_gene: TRBV9; d_gene: TRBD2; j_gene: TRBJ2-7; abundance: NA
CDR3aa: CASSIAGQGVYEQYF; CDR3nt: TGTGCCAGTAGTATAGCCGGACAGGGGGTCTACGAGCAGTACTTC; v_gene: TRBV19; d_gene: TRBD1; j_gene: TRBJ2-7; abundance: NA
CDR3aa: CASSLARTLLGTDTQYF; CDR3nt: TGTGCCAGCAGCTTGGCTAGGACACTTCTAGGCACAGATACGCAGTATTTT; v_gene: TRBV5-6; d_gene: NA; j_gene: TRBJ2-3; abundance: NA
CDR3aa: CASSLERGTEAFF; CDR3nt: TGCGCCAGCAGTCTAGAGCGAGGCACTGAAGCTTTCTTT; v_gene: TRBV4-3; d_gene: NA; j_gene: TRBJ1-1; abundance: NA
CDR3aa: CASSQVGGSTGELFF; CDR3nt: TGCGCCAGCAGCCAAGTCGGGGGAAGTACCGGGGAGCTGTTTTTT; v_gene: TRBV4-1; d_gene: NA; j_gene: TRBJ2-2; abundance: once
CDR3aa: CASSFGTPTGGGYTF; CDR3nt: TGTGCCAGCAGCTTCGGGACACCGACTGGAGGTGGCTACACCTTC; v_gene: TRBV7-2; d_gene: NA; j_gene: TRBJ1-2; abundance: NA
CDR3aa: CASSIRVRDRVYGYTF; CDR3nt: TGTGCCAGTAGTATTAGGGTCCGGGACAGGGTTTATGGCTACACCTTC; v_gene: TRBV19; d_gene: TRBD1; j_gene: TRBJ1-2; abundance: NA
CDR3aa: CASSIRRGYEQYF; CDR3nt: TGTGCCAGTAGTATCCGGCGGGGCTACGAGCAGTACTTC; v_gene: TRBV19; d_gene: NA; j_gene: TRBJ2-7; abundance: few
CDR3aa: CASSQDGSGGYQETQYF; CDR3nt: TGCGCCAGCAGCCAAGATGGAAGCGGGGGGTACCAAGAGACCCAGTACTTC; v_gene: TRBV4-1; d_gene: TRBD2; j_gene: TRBJ2-5; abundance: NA
CDR3aa: CATKGEGGLLAEQYF; CDR3nt: TGTGCCACGAAGGGAGAGGGGGGGCTCCTAGCCGAGCAGTACTTC; v_gene: TRBV10-3; d_gene: NA; j_gene: TRBJ2-7; abundance: NA
CDR3aa: CASSLGGLYNEQFF; CDR3nt: TGTGCCAGCTCGCTGGGGGGGCTTTACAATGAGCAGTTCTTC; v_gene: TRBV11-3; d_gene: NA; j_gene: TRBJ2-1; abundance: NA
CDR3aa: CASSEPDSLSYEQYF; CDR3nt: TGCGCCAGCAGTGAGCCCGACTCCTTATCCTACGAGCAGTACTTC; v_gene: TRBV10-1; d_gene: NA; j_gene: TRBJ2-7; abundance: NA
CDR3aa: CASSWGTGRRGYTF; CDR3nt: TGTGCCAGCAGCTGGGGGACAGGGAGAAGGGGCTACACCTTC; v_gene: TRBV5-4; d_gene: TRBD1; j_gene: TRBJ1-2; abundance: NA
CDR3aa: CASSLSGQETQYF; CDR3nt: TGTGCCAGCAGTTTGAGCGGACAAGAGACCCAGTACTTC; v_gene: TRBV6-5; d_gene: NA; j_gene: TRBJ2-5; abundance: NA
CDR3aa: CASSPNFGSASGNTIYF; CDR3nt: TGTGCCAGCAGCCCCAATTTCGGCAGCGCCTCTGGAAACACCATATATTTT; v_gene: TRBV9; d_gene: NA; j_gene: TRBJ1-3; abundance: NA
CDR3aa: CATSRDATGTQYF; CDR3nt: TGTGCCACCAGCAGAGACGCGACAGGGACCCAGTACTTC; v_gene: TRBV15; d_gene: NA; j_gene: TRBJ2-5; abundance: NA
CDR3aa: CASSIQPSGAYNEQFF; CDR3nt: TGCGCCAGCAGCATCCAACCTAGCGGGGCCTACAATGAGCAGTTCTTC; v_gene: TRBV5-1; d_gene: TRBD2; j_gene: TRBJ2-1; abundance: NA
CDR3aa: CAIPTGTGGYNEQFF; CDR3nt: TGTGCCATCCCGACCGGGACAGGGGGTTACAATGAGCAGTTCTTC; v_gene: TRBV7-9; d_gene: TRBD1; j_gene: TRBJ2-1; abundance: NA
CDR3aa: CASSESGGWREEQYF; CDR3nt: TGTGCCAGCAGTGAATCTGGGGGATGGAGGGAGGAGCAGTACTTC; v_gene: TRBV6-1; d_gene: NA; j_gene: TRBJ2-7; abundance: few
CDR3aa: CASSLRRGSVYGYTF; CDR3nt: TGTGCCAGCAGCTTGCGGAGGGGCTCAGTCTATGGCTACACCTTC; v_gene: TRBV5-6; d_gene: NA; j_gene: TRBJ1-2; abundance: NA
CDR3aa: CASSPRPDREQFF; CDR3nt: TGTGCCAGCAGCCCTCGACCCGACAGGGAGCAGTTCTTC; v_gene: TRBV11-3; d_gene: NA; j_gene: TRBJ2-1; abundance: few
CDR3aa: CASRGGDEQFF; CDR3nt: TGTGCCAGCCGTGGAGGGGATGAGCAGTTCTTC; v_gene: TRBV12-3/TRBV12-4; d_gene: NA; j_gene: TRBJ2-1; abundance: NA
CDR3aa: CASASTGNFDTQYF; CDR3nt: TGTGCTAGTGCCTCAACAGGGAATTTCGATACGCAGTATTTT; v_gene: TRBV12-5; d_gene: NA; j_gene: TRBJ2-3; abundance: once